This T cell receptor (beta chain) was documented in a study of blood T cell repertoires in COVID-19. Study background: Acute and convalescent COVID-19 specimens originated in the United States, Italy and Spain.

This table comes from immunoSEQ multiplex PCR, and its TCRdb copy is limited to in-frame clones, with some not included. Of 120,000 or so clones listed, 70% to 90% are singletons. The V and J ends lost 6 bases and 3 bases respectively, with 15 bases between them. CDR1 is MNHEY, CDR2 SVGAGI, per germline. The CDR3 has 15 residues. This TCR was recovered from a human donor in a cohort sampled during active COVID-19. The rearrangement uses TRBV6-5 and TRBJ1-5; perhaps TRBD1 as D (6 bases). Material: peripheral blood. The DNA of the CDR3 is TGTGCCAGCAGACTGACAGGATCTAACAATCAGCCCCAGCATTTT. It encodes CASRLTGSNNQPQHF.